Below, 8 T cell receptor beta chains from the same sample are listed, as sequenced in a study of blood T cell repertoires in COVID-19. Profiling relied on immunoSEQ multiplex PCR, and the TCRdb table lists in-frame clones only, not all of them. The sample lists 240,000 or so clones, about 87% occurring once. The sample taken for sequencing was PBMCs or T cells enriched from blood (not recorded which). The origin of the receptors is a man between 45 and 60 years old who had been exposed to COVID-19.

This clone was found once. The chain couples TRBV5-1 to TRBJ1-5; TRBD1 aligns across 7 bases. Germline CDR1 is SGHRS and CDR2 is YFSETQ. CDR3 length: 14 residues. V was clipped by 2 bases and J by 2 bases; unmatched bases: 1. CDR3 DNA sequence: TGCGCCAGCAGCTTCGGACAGGGCAATCAGCCCCAGCATTTT. Its protein is CASSFGQGNQPQHF.

This clone was observed a handful of times. The rearrangement uses TRBV20-1 and TRBJ1-1; D may be TRBD1 (5 bases). Trimming shortened V by 3 bases and J by 1 base, and 12 bases separated the two germline ends. CDR1 and CDR2 from the germline V gene are DFQATT and SNEGSKA (reference sequence). CDR3 size: 14 residues. CDR3 bases: TGCAGTGCTAGTGCGCTTACAGGGAACACTGAAGCTTTCTTT. It codes for CSASALTGNTEAFF.

This chain connects TRBV27 to TRBJ1-2; 11 nucleotides line up with TRBD1. Per the germline V gene, CDR1 is MNHEY and CDR2 is SMNVEV (reference sequence). The V gene end was trimmed by 5 bases and the J gene end by 2 bases; junction bases not matched to a gene: 7. This CDR3 is 16 amino acids long. This CDR3 is CASSAAGTGGNYGYTF. The CDR3 DNA is TGTGCCAGCAGTGCGGCCGGGACAGGGGGGAACTATGGCTACACCTTC.

The chain carries TRBV7-9 and TRBJ1-6; 7 positions agree with TRBD1. The CDR3 spans 16 residues. Germline trimming cut 3 bases from V and 6 bases from J; bases unmatched to any gene: 8. Germline V lookup: CDR1 SEHNR, CDR2 FQNEAQ (reference sequence). For the CDR3, the DNA is TGTGCCAGCAGCTTTTGGTCGGGGGACAGTAATTCACCCCTCCACTTT. It specifies CASSFWSGDSNSPLHF.

The genes are TRBV5-4 and TRBJ2-1; perhaps TRBD2 as D (5 bases). Trimming cost V 0 bases and J 0 bases, with 10 bases left between them. The CDR3 sequence is 16 residues long. Germline CDR1 and CDR2: SGHNT and YYREEE (reference sequence). CDR3 DNA sequence: TGTGCCAGCAGCTTGGGTAGCGAAGCCTCCTACAATGAGCAGTTCTTC. This translates into CASSLGSEASYNEQFF.

The rearrangement links TRBV18 to TRBJ1-4; 8 bases map to TRBD1. Trimming took 10 bases from V and 3 from J; bases not matched to a gene: 4. This CDR3 comprises 13 residues. Per the germline V gene, CDR1 is KGHSH and CDR2 is LQKENI. The CDR3 DNA sequence: TGTGCCACCTCGGGACAGGCTAATGAAAAACTGTTTTTT. Protein sequence: CATSGQANEKLFF.

The chain recombines TRBV18 with TRBJ2-5; maybe TRBD2 (5 bases). V lost 2 bases to trimming and J lost 5 bases, with 12 bases between them. This CDR3 is 14 amino acids long. Germline CDR1 reads KGHSH; CDR2 reads LQKENI. CDR3 residues: CASSPRLRSETQYF. For the CDR3, the DNA is TGTGCCAGCTCACCAAGACTAAGGTCGGAGACCCAGTACTTC.

This clone showed up just a few times. This chain links TRBV2 with TRBJ1-2; a weak D match, TRBD1 (5 bases). Germline CDR1 SNHLY, CDR2 FYNNEI. Trimming took 7 bases from V and 5 from J, leaving 17 bases between them. This CDR3 comprises 14 residues. CDR3 residues: CASTDGRGPYGYTF. The DNA for the CDR3 is TGTGCCAGCACCGACGGGAGGGGACCATATGGCTACACCTTC. The variable domain in full, completed from reference TRBV2 and TRBJ1-2, reads EPEVTQTPSHQVTQMGQEVILRCVPISNHLYFYWYRQILGQKVEFLVSFYNNEISEKSEIFDDQFSVERPDGSNFTLKIRSTKLEDSAMYFCASTDGRGPYGYTFGSGTRLTVV.